A selection of T cell receptor beta chains follows, all from one sample in a study of cytomegalovirus exposure and HLA in healthy donors. Data came from immunoSEQ multiplex PCR; TCRdb stores just in-frame clones and leaves some out. Of under 200,000 clones in the sample, 68% were seen once. Sample: PBMCs. Receptors originate from a woman aged 40 to 50 in good health and CMV-seropositive. Both conserved end residues are part of each CDR3. D genes are given only for firm matches. The listing skips clone size in some rows; elsewhere it reads once, few, many or a size class.

j_call	clone_size	d_call	cdr3_length	v_call	cdr3_nt	cdr3_aa
TRBJ1-5	NA	NA	15	TRBV19	TGTGCCAGTAGTATTATAGGGGCTAGCAATCAGCCCCAGCATTTT	CASSIIGASNQPQHF
TRBJ2-3	NA	TRBD2	12	TRBV7-9	TGTGCCAGCAGCCCTCCTAGCGGGAGGCGGTATTTT	CASSPPSGRRYF
TRBJ2-7	few	TRBD1	15	TRBV9	TGTGCCAGCAGCGTAGCCGGGACAGCGACCTACGAGCAGTACTTC	CASSVAGTATYEQYF
TRBJ1-5	NA	TRBD1	17	TRBV7-9	TGTGCCAGCAGCTCACCTGGACAGGGGTCAAGCAATCAGCCCCAGCATTTT	CASSSPGQGSSNQPQHF
TRBJ1-5	NA	TRBD1	17	TRBV13	TGTGCCAGCAGCTCGTCCCTCGACAGGGGGTGGAATCAGCCCCAGCATTTT	CASSSSLDRGWNQPQHF
TRBJ1-4	NA	TRBD1	13	TRBV28	TGTGCCAGCAGCCGAGGACAGGGTGAAAAACTGTTTTTT	CASSRGQGEKLFF
TRBJ1-4	NA	TRBD1	13	TRBV29-1	TGCAGCGGCGGACAGGGCCTTAATGAAAAACTGTTTTTT	CSGGQGLNEKLFF
TRBJ1-1	NA	TRBD1	15	TRBV5-1	TGCGCCAGCAGCCTACGGACAGGGGAGAACACTGAAGCTTTCTTT	CASSLRTGENTEAFF
TRBJ2-7	NA	TRBD1	13	TRBV28	TGTGCCAGTTGGGACAGGGGATCCTACGAGCAGTACTTC	CASWDRGSYEQYF
TRBJ2-1	NA	NA	15	TRBV6-5	TGTGCCAGCAGTTACTTGGGGCGCTCCTACAATGAGCAGTTCTTC	CASSYLGRSYNEQFF
TRBJ2-3	NA	TRBD2	19	TRBV5-6	TGTGCCAGCAGCCCGGGACCAGCGGGACTTATTTCTCCTACAGATACGCAGTATTTT	CASSPGPAGLISPTDTQYF
TRBJ1-2	once	NA	15	TRBV6-6	TGTGCCAGCACCCAAGGAGGGGCAGCTAACTATGGCTACACCTTC	CASTQGGAANYGYTF
TRBJ1-1	few	NA	17	TRBV6-4	TGTGCCAGCAGTGAAACTCATTCGCTCGGGACACCGGAGGAAGCTTTCTTT	CASSETHSLGTPEEAFF
TRBJ1-2	few	NA	13	TRBV5-4	TGTGCCAGCAGCGCCGGGGGAAACTATGGCTACACCTTC	CASSAGGNYGYTF
TRBJ2-2	NA	NA	12	TRBV11-3	TGTGCCAGCAGCTCTAGTGCCGGTGAGCTGTTTTTT	CASSSSAGELFF
TRBJ2-1	NA	NA	15	TRBV5-1	TGCGCCAGCAGTAGCGGCGACTCTAACTACAATGAGCAGTTCTTC	CASSSGDSNYNEQFF
TRBJ1-2	NA	NA	12	TRBV5-1	TGCGCCAGCAGCTTAAAAGGGGATGGCTACACCTTC	CASSLKGDGYTF
TRBJ2-2	NA	NA	14	TRBV7-3	TGTGCCAGCAGCCGCTACGATGGCACCGGGGAGCTGTTTTTT	CASSRYDGTGELFF
TRBJ2-2	NA	NA	14	TRBV27	TGTGCCAGCAGACGGGTCGGTAACACCGGGGAGCTGTTTTTT	CASRRVGNTGELFF
TRBJ2-5	NA	TRBD2	14	TRBV2	TGTGCCAGCAGGGGACTAGCGGGAGTTGAGACCCAGTACTTC	CASRGLAGVETQYF
TRBJ2-7	few	TRBD1	14	TRBV5-6	TGTGCCAGCAGCAAGGGACAGCCTCCTTACGAGCAGTACTTC	CASSKGQPPYEQYF
TRBJ2-2	few	TRBD1	15	TRBV29-1	TGCAGCGTAAACCCGGGACAGGGGGCCGGCGGGGAGCTGTTTTTT	CSVNPGQGAGGELFF
TRBJ1-2	NA	NA	14	TRBV6-5	TGTGCCAGCAGTTTAAACCGGGACAACTATGGCTACCCCTTC	CASSLNRDNYGYPF
TRBJ2-7	few	TRBD2	15	TRBV28	TGTGCCAGCGTCAGACAGCTAGCGGCCACCTACGAGCAGTACTTC	CASVRQLAATYEQYF
TRBJ2-1	NA	TRBD2	14	TRBV19	TGTGCCAGTAGTTATAGCGGGGTTTACAATGAGCAGTTCTTC	CASSYSGVYNEQFF
TRBJ2-1	NA	NA	15	TRBV6-5	TGTGCCAGCAGTTCTCGCGGGGACAGTTACAATGAGCAGTTCTTC	CASSSRGDSYNEQFF
TRBJ2-7	NA	NA	15	TRBV7-9	TGTGCCAGCAGCTTAGCATCGACGCGACGGGACGAGCAGTACTTC	CASSLASTRRDEQYF
TRBJ2-7	NA	TRBD2	16	TRBV19	TGTGCCAGTAGTTTATCCCTAGCGGGAGGCCTCTACGAGCAGTACTTC	CASSLSLAGGLYEQYF
TRBJ2-7	few	TRBD1	15	TRBV4-3	TGCGCCAGCAGCCATAGGACAGGGGGCCCCTACGAGCAGTACTTC	CASSHRTGGPYEQYF
TRBJ2-3	NA	NA	15	TRBV14	TGTGCCAGCAGCCTTGGCGCGACAGTCACAGATACGCAGTATTTT	CASSLGATVTDTQYF
TRBJ2-7	few	TRBD2	15	TRBV6-1	TGTGCCAGCAGGTGGGGGACGGGAGGGCCGGATGAGCAGTACTTC	CASRWGTGGPDEQYF
TRBJ1-1	NA	TRBD1	16	TRBV5-1	TGCGCCAGCAGCTGGGCCCCCGGGACAGTGAACACTGAAGCTTTCTTT	CASSWAPGTVNTEAFF
TRBJ2-1	NA	NA	14	TRBV19	TGTGCCAGTAGTATAAAGAGTTCCTACAATGAGCAGTTCTTC	CASSIKSSYNEQFF
TRBJ2-3	few	TRBD2	18	TRBV18	TGTGCCAGCTCTCTCTGGACTAGCGGGAGTGCTAGCACAGATACGCAGTATTTT	CASSLWTSGSASTDTQYF
TRBJ1-3	NA	TRBD1	14	TRBV5-4	TGTGCCAGCAGCTTGACAGGGGACGGAAACACCATATATTTT	CASSLTGDGNTIYF
TRBJ1-1	few	TRBD1	13	TRBV4-3	TGCGCCAGCAGCCGGTCGGACAGGTTTGAAGCTTTCTTT	CASSRSDRFEAFF
TRBJ1-2	NA	TRBD1	14	TRBV7-9	TGTGCCAGCAGCTTTGTAGAGGGGGCGCATGGCTACACCTTC	CASSFVEGAHGYTF
TRBJ2-1	NA	TRBD1	17	TRBV6-4	TGTGCCAGCAGTGACCCCTCGACAGGGAAATCTTACAATGAGCAGTTCTTC	CASSDPSTGKSYNEQFF
TRBJ2-1	few	NA	12	TRBV7-2	TGTGCCAGCGGGGGGTTCTACAATGAGCAGTTCTTC	CASGGFYNEQFF
TRBJ2-5	once	NA	14	TRBV18	TGTGCCAGCTCACCTTCTCCTGTAAAAGAGACCCAGTACTTC	CASSPSPVKETQYF
TRBJ1-2	few	NA	12	TRBV7-2	TGTGCCAGCAGCTCGGACAAGCTTGGCTACACCTTC	CASSSDKLGYTF
TRBJ2-6	NA	TRBD1	16	TRBV29-1	TGCAGCGTTTTGGGGACAGGGTTGGCTGGGGCCAACGTCCTGACTTTC	CSVLGTGLAGANVLTF
TRBJ1-1	NA	NA	13	TRBV11-2	TGTGCCAGCAGCTTAGTAGGGGGAACTGAAGCTTTCTTT	CASSLVGGTEAFF
TRBJ2-5	NA	NA	16	TRBV7-7	TGTGCTAGCAGCTTAGGGGGTGGAGGCCTCTGGGAAGCCCAGTACTTC	CASSLGGGGLWEAQYF
TRBJ1-4	NA	TRBD1	16	TRBV6-6	TGTGCCAGCAGTTCCCGGCAGACAGGGTGGGATGAAAAACTGTTTTTT	CASSSRQTGWDEKLFF
TRBJ1-5	NA	TRBD1	15	TRBV12-5	TGTGCTACCGTACCAGGGGGCACAGGCAATCAGCCCCAGCATTTT	CATVPGGTGNQPQHF
TRBJ2-4	NA	TRBD2	15	TRBV28	TGTGCCAGCAGTCTAGGGACTAGCGGGAAAAACATTCAGTACTTC	CASSLGTSGKNIQYF
TRBJ2-3	NA	NA	12	TRBV7-2	TGTGCCAGCAGCTCTTACACAGATACGCAGTATTTT	CASSSYTDTQYF
TRBJ1-2	NA	NA	17	TRBV5-1	TGCGCCAGCAGCTTGGGTCCGGAGGTTTCACAGACTTATGGCTACACCTTC	CASSLGPEVSQTYGYTF
TRBJ2-7	NA	TRBD2	16	TRBV27	TGTGCCAGCAGTCCCCGAAGTAGCGGGATATCACTCGAGCAGTACTTC	CASSPRSSGISLEQYF
TRBJ2-1	NA	NA	13	TRBV2	TGTGCCAGCAAAGCGGGTGTTGACTATGAGCAGTTCTTC	CASKAGVDYEQFF
TRBJ2-1	NA	TRBD2	17	TRBV15	TGTGCCACCAGCAGAGGGGGACTAGCGGGGAGCGACAATGAGCAGTTCTTC	CATSRGGLAGSDNEQFF